This TCR beta chain was retrieved from a study of cytomegalovirus exposure and HLA in healthy donors. Study-wide results and caveats: An assumption of roughly uniform sequencing depth across donors underlay the presence/absence analyses. Most of the TCR beta V segments (in an earlier analysis) were productive either about 90% or about 30% of the time.

About this clone: Its antigen is not known.

The PCR had 60 Vbeta and 13 Jbeta primers. Sequencing used immunoSEQ multiplex PCR; TCRdb keeps in-frame clones, though not all of them. Of around 130,000 clones listed, 76% were seen once; the top ten hold about 2%. After removal of 0 bases from V and 4 bases from J, the junction contained 1 base not matched to a gene. CDR3 length equals 15 residues. Germline CDR1 is SGHAT and CDR2 is FQNNGV. This rearrangement joins TRBV11-2 to TRBJ2-2; 8 nucleotides line up with TRBD2. The clonotype was recovered from a man aged 35-49 years in good health and CMV-seronegative. The material sequenced was PBMCs. The CDR3 sequence: CASSLDRGGTGELFF. The CDR3 coding sequence is TGTGCCAGCAGCTTAGACCGGGGGGGCACCGGGGAGCTGTTTTTT.